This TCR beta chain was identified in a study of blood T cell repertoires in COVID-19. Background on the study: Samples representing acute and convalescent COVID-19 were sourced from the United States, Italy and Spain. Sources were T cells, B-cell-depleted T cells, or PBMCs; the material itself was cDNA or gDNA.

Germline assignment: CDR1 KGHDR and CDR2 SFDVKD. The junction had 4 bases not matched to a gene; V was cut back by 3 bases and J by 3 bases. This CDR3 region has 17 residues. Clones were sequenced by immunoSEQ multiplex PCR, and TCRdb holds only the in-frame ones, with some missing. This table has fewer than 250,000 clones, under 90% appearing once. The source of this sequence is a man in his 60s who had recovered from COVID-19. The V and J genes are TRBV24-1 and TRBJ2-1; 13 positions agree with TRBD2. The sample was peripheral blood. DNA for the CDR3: TGTGCCACCAGTGATCGGACTAGCGGGAGTTACTACAATGAGCAGTTCTTC. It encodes CATSDRTSGSYYNEQFF.